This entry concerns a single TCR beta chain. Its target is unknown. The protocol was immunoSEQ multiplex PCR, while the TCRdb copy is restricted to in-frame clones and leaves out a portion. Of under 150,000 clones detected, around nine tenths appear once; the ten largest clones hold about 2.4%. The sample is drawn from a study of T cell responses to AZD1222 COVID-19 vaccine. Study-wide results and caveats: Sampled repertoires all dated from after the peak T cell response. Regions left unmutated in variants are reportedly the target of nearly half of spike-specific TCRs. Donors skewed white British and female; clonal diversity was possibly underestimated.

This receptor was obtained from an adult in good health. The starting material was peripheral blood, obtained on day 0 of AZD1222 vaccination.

CDR3 loop: CASSGGLAGPGANVLTF. CDR3 DNA sequence: TGTGCCAGCAGCGGGGGACTAGCGGGACCTGGGGCCAACGTCCTGACTTTC. This chain connects TRBV5-4 to TRBJ2-6, with 13 bases lining up with TRBD2. This CDR3 contains 17 residues. After removal of 4 bases from V and 2 bases from J, the junction contained 3 bases not matched to a gene. Germline lookup yields CDR1 SGHNT and CDR2 YYREEE (reference sequence).